These 18 T cell receptor beta chains were all obtained from the same sample, sequenced in a study of CD8 T cells in ankylosing spondylitis. TCRdb re-called the 5' RACE reads with MiXCR, one entry per CDR3 protein. The table lists tens of thousands of distinct CDR3 sequences, 8% to 13% of them singletons, with roughly 1.3% in the top ten. The sample comprised blood, either unsorted or a sorted T cell fraction (not recorded which). These receptors were collected from a male donor with ankylosing spondylitis or in good health (not recorded which).

Many counts were recorded for this clonotype. The chain is built from TRBV12-3 or TRBV12-4 and TRBJ1-1; no reliable D call. CDR3 length: 12 amino acids. Deletions cut 8 bases from V and 0 bases from J, with 7 bases between. The CDR3 DNA is TGTGCCAGCGGGGAAATGAACACTGAAGCTTTCTTT. Its translation: CASGEMNTEAFF.

In its sample, this clonotype was seen many times. The J gene is TRBJ2-1, the V gene TRBV5-1; either TRBD1 or TRBD2 may fit D (6 bases each). The length of the CDR3 is 14 residues. Germline values: CDR1 SGHRS, CDR2 YFSETQ. Trimming pared 4 bases from V and 4 bases from J, leaving 12 bases between. CDR3 DNA sequence: TGCGCCAGCAGCGGAGGGGGAGCTTACAATGAGCAGTTCTTC. This encodes CASSGGGAYNEQFF.

The V and J genes are TRBV6-1 and TRBJ2-7; 7 nucleotides line up with TRBD2. This CDR3 contains 13 residues. CDR1 and CDR2 from the germline V gene are MNHNS and SASEGT. With V trimmed by 1 base and J by 8 bases, 5 bases remained unmatched. The CDR3, as DNA: TGTGCCAGCAGTGAAGTAAGCGGGGTTCAGCAGTACTTC. Residues: CASSEVSGVQQYF.

The rearrangement links TRBV29-1 to TRBJ2-1, with 9 bases matching TRBD2. The ends lost 7 bases at V and 7 bases at J; junction bases unmatched: 8. The CDR3 length is 13 residues. Germline CDR1 reads SQVTM; CDR2 reads ANQGSEA. CDR3 loop: CSDSGGPLNEQFF. CDR3 sequence (DNA): TGCAGCGACAGCGGGGGGCCCTTAAATGAGCAGTTCTTC.

This clonotype was counted ten times or more. V gene TRBV5-1 combines with J gene TRBJ1-1, with D possibly being TRBD1 (5 bases). V dropped 0 bases and J dropped 1 base, with 7 bases sitting between them. This CDR3 has 14 amino acids. Per the germline V gene, CDR1 is SGHRS and CDR2 is YFSETQ. CDR3: CASSLGQSNTEAFF. In DNA form, the CDR3 reads TGCGCCAGCAGCTTGGGACAGTCGAACACTGAAGCTTTCTTT. The full variable domain, completed using reference TRBV5-1 and TRBJ1-1, is KAGVTQTPRYLIKTRGQQVTLSCSPISGHRSVSWYQQTPGQGLQFLFEYFSETQRNKGNFPGRFSGRQFSNSRSEMNVSTLELGDSALYLCASSLGQSNTEAFFGQGTRLTVV.

This clonotype has a count of ten or more. The chain combines TRBV5-6 with TRBJ1-1; maybe TRBD1 (5 bases). CDR1 SGHDT and CDR2 YYEEEE come from the germline V gene. The CDR3 is 16 residues long. The V end was cut by 9 bases, the J end by 3 bases, with 24 bases between. CDR3 coding DNA: TGTGCCACCGCGGTGGGGGAACCTGGGATAGACACTGAAGCTTTCTTT. Its protein product is CATAVGEPGIDTEAFF. Looking up the rest from reference TRBV5-6 and TRBJ1-1 gives the full variable domain: DAGVTQSPTHLIKTRGQQVTLRCSPKSGHDTVSWYQQALGQGPQFIFQYYEEEERQRGNFPDRFSGHQFPNYSSELNVNALLLGDSALYLCATAVGEPGIDTEAFFGQGTRLTVV.

This clonotype has a count of ten or more. The V and J genes are TRBV12-3 or TRBV12-4 and TRBJ2-2; D not resolved. Trimming shortened V by 3 bases and J by 5 bases, and 7 bases separated the two germline ends. This CDR3 has 13 residues. CDR3 region: CASSLLGTGELFF. The CDR3 region has the DNA TGTGCCAGCAGTTTGTTAGGGACCGGGGAGCTGTTTTTT.

This clonotype was seen repeatedly, ten times or more. V gene TRBV6-1 combines with J gene TRBJ1-5, with D possibly TRBD1 on 5 matching bases. V lost 7 bases and J 1 base, leaving 11 bases between the germline ends. Germline CDR1 and CDR2: MNHNS and SASEGT. The length of the CDR3 is 14 residues. CDR3 sequence reads: CASTEQGSNQPQHF. CDR3 nucleotides: TGTGCCAGCACCGAGCAGGGCAGCAATCAGCCCCAGCATTTT.

This clonotype was seen repeatedly, ten times or more. This rearrangement joins TRBV15 to TRBJ2-7; no reliable D call. CDR3 length: 12 residues. Germline V lookup: CDR1 LNHNV, CDR2 YYDKDF (reference sequence). The V gene lost 0 bases and the J gene lost 7 bases, with 7 bases spanning the gap. The CDR3 is CATSRDFGEQYF. The CDR3 DNA is TGTGCCACCAGCAGAGATTTCGGGGAGCAGTACTTC.

This clonotype has ten or more counts. This rearrangement joins TRBV12-3 or TRBV12-4 to TRBJ2-1, with 11 bases aligning to TRBD2. Trimming removed 2 bases from V and 8 bases from J; junction bases left unmatched: 2. The CDR3 has 14 amino acids. This CDR3 is CASSLLAGGYEQFF. The CDR3 bases are TGTGCCAGCAGTTTACTAGCGGGGGGTTATGAGCAGTTCTTC.

This clonotype was seen at least ten times. The chain has TRBV9 and TRBJ1-6; D ambiguous. Germline V gene lookup returns CDR1 SGDLS and CDR2 YYNGEE. The CDR3 has 14 amino acids. V dropped 2 bases and J dropped 9 bases, with 12 bases sitting between them. In DNA form, the CDR3 reads TGTGCCAGCAGCGTTCAGGCGGCGGGTTCACCCCTCCACTTT. Its protein product is CASSVQAAGSPLHF.

The V gene is TRBV28, the J gene TRBJ1-1; 12 bases agree with TRBD1. The CDR3 covers 16 residues. Germline V gene data show CDR1 as MDHEN and CDR2 as SYDVKM. Unmatched junction bases numbered 17, after V lost 9 bases and J lost 9 bases. CDR3 sequence reads: CASATGRDRGRYQAFF. The CDR3 DNA follows: TGTGCCAGTGCTACTGGGCGGGACAGGGGGCGATATCAAGCTTTCTTT. Variable domain in full (rest from reference TRBV28 and TRBJ1-1): DVKVTQSSRYLVKRTGEKVFLECVQDMDHENMFWYRQDPGLGLRLIYFSYDVKMKEKGDIPEGYSVSREKKERFSLILESASTNQTSMYLCASATGRDRGRYQAFFGQGTRLTVV.

This clonotype has at least ten counts. The J gene is TRBJ2-2, the V gene TRBV5-1; 10 positions match TRBD2. Germline-derived CDR1 and CDR2 are SGHRS and YFSETQ. The CDR3 consists of 19 residues. With 6 bases clipped from V and 0 bases from J, the junction kept 14 bases outside the gene matches. CDR3 sequence (DNA): TGCGCCAGCACGAACCGACGCCTTAGCGGGGGGCCGAACACCGGGGAGCTGTTTTTT. This sequence encodes CASTNRRLSGGPNTGELFF.

Many counts were recorded for this clonotype. The chain uses TRBV14 and TRBJ2-7, with TRBD1 matching 7 bases. The CDR3 is made up of 13 amino acids. Trimming at V came to 5 bases and at J to 3 bases, leaving 4 bases not matched to a gene. Germline lookup yields CDR1 SGHDN and CDR2 FVKESK. The CDR3 region has the DNA TGTGCCAGCAGCTACAGGACAGGCTACGAGCAGTACTTC. It specifies CASSYRTGYEQYF.

This clonotype was counted many times. V gene TRBV28 combines with J gene TRBJ2-1; unclear D gene. The V end lost 6 bases, the J end lost 0 bases, and 9 bases lay between the germline ends. Looked up from germline, CDR1 is MDHEN and CDR2 is SYDVKM. The CDR3 extends over 14 amino acids. The CDR3, as DNA: TGTGCCAGCAGCTTGCGTGGCTCCTACAATGAGCAGTTCTTC. Its translation: CASSLRGSYNEQFF.

This clonotype has ten or more counts. The DNA of the CDR3 is TGTGCCAGCAGTGTTACAGGGGGGGGGGAGACCCAGTACTTC. Translating it yields CASSVTGGGETQYF. V is TRBV12-3 or TRBV12-4 and J is TRBJ2-5; maybe TRBD1 (8 bases). V was trimmed by 5 bases and J by 5 bases, leaving 15 bases between them. This CDR3 contains 14 residues.

This clonotype was counted ten times or more. The chain links TRBV2 to TRBJ1-2, with 7 positions matching TRBD1. J gave up 3 bases and V 5 bases, and 3 bases lay outside the gene matches. This CDR3 is 13 amino acids long. The germline V gene has CDR1 SNHLY and CDR2 FYNNEI. CDR3 DNA sequence: TGTGCCAGCAGTACAGGACAGGACTATGGCTACACCTTC. Translated: CASSTGQDYGYTF.

This clonotype was seen only a few times. The chain recombines TRBV7-2 with TRBJ1-5, with D possibly matching TRBD1 (5 bases). CDR1 is SGHTA, CDR2 FQGNSA, per germline. The CDR3 has 15 residues. V shed 1 base and J shed 3 bases, with 10 bases lying between them. The CDR3 here is CASSLEGKVNQPQHF. DNA of the CDR3: TGTGCCAGCAGCTTAGAGGGGAAGGTCAATCAGCCCCAGCATTTT.